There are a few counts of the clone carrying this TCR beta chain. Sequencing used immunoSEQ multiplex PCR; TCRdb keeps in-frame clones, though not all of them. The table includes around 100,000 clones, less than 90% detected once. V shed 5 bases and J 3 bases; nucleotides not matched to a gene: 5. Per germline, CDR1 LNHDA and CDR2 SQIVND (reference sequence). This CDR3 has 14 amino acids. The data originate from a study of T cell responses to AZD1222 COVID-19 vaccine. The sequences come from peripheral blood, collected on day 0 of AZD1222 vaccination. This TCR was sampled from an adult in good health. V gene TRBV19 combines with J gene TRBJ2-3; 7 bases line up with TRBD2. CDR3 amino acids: CASSPPGGTDTQYF. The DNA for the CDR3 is TGTGCCAGTAGTCCCCCCGGGGGGACAGATACGCAGTATTTT.